This T cell receptor (beta chain) was identified during a study of CD8 T cells in Susac syndrome. Study-level background: The sequenced Susac syndrome patients comprised roughly 6 with active disease and about eight in remission.

Broader study findings: When the CD4+ T cell repertoires of patients with Susac syndrome were examined, they did not show any clonal expansion.

Reverse transcription of roughly 0.45 to 1 ug RNA was performed with random hexamers. The amplification used immunoSEQ multiplex PCR on TCR beta CDR3; it spanned 54 Vbeta and 13 Jbeta. TCRdb called the immunoSEQ multiplex PCR reads again in MiXCR, with one record for every CDR3 protein. The table has 150,000 to 200,000 distinct CDR3 sequences, 94% seen once. Comments on this clonotype: The target antigen is unknown.

Germline CDR1 reads SGDLS; CDR2 reads YYNGEE. V dropped 5 bases and J dropped 7 bases, with 16 bases sitting between them. This CDR3 has 13 amino acids. The chain couples TRBV9 to TRBJ2-7; D may be TRBD1 or TRBD2 (6 bases each). The source of this sequence is a human donor with Susac syndrome. What was sequenced was CD4+ T cells from PBMCs. The CDR3 DNA sequence: TGTGCCAGCAGTCCAGTGGGGGGCAGGGAGCAGTACTTC. Translating gives CASSPVGGREQYF.